This section outlines one T cell receptor (beta chain) sequence together with its context. These data belong to a study of blood T cell repertoires in COVID-19. Assay: immunoSEQ multiplex PCR; the TCRdb copy retains only in-frame clones and omits some. The sample lists approximately 220,000 clones, 80% to 90% seen once, with 3.5% to 4% in the top ten. The CDR3 loop spans 15 amino acids. V dropped 2 bases and J dropped 5; count of bases not matched to a gene: 6. Germline loops: CDR1 SEHNR, CDR2 FQNEAQ (reference sequence). The specimen sequenced was PBMCs or T cells enriched from blood (not recorded which). The source of this sequence is a woman aged 40-49 years with acute COVID-19. The chain couples TRBV7-9 to TRBJ2-5; 9 nucleotides agree with TRBD2. The DNA of the CDR3 is TGTGCCAGCAGCTTAAATGCGGGAGGGCTTGAGACCCAGTACTTC. Residues: CASSLNAGGLETQYF.